This T cell receptor beta chain was sequenced in a study of blood T cell repertoires in COVID-19. Study context: Acute and convalescent COVID-19 specimens originated in the United States, Italy and Spain. Nucleic acid was either cDNA or gDNA, and it came from T cells, B-cell-depleted T cells, or PBMCs.

This clone was observed a single time. Generated by immunoSEQ multiplex PCR, the TCRdb table keeps only in-frame clones and is missing some. The table shows about 180,000 clones, with roughly nine tenths occurring only once. With 3 bases clipped from V and 9 bases from J, the junction kept 5 bases outside the gene matches. The CDR3 consists of 13 residues. Germline CDR1 is DFQATT and CDR2 is SNEGSKA (reference sequence). The sequence came from a man aged 18-30 years who had recovered from COVID-19. Sequencing was performed on peripheral blood. This rearrangement joins TRBV20-1 to TRBJ1-6; 7 nucleotides agree with TRBD1. The DNA of the CDR3 is TGCAGTGCTAGTCCGGACAGGCGTTCACCCCTCCACTTT. Protein sequence: CSASPDRRSPLHF.